The 19 T cell receptor beta chains in this list originate from one sample, sequenced in a study of neurological immune-mediated disorders. Time point described: longitudinal time-point 1 (baseline). TCRdb redid the calling of the 5' RACE reads with MiXCR, one entry per CDR3 protein. The repertoire consists of some 71,000 distinct CDR3 sequences, with roughly 10% occurring once and the leading ten covering approximately 9.7%. Sequencing was done on a sample of PBMCs. Receptors were obtained from a young man in good health.

This clonotype appeared many times. V usage is TRBV18 and J usage is TRBJ2-5, with unresolved D. Trimming pared 6 bases from V and 5 bases from J, leaving 16 bases between. This CDR3 contains 14 residues. CDR1 and CDR2 (germline): KGHSH, LQKENI. The CDR3 DNA follows: TGTGCCAGCTCCCCCAGAGGATCTGAGGAGACCCAGTACTTC. This gives the protein CASSPRGSEETQYF. Full variable domain (outside the CDR3, taken from reference TRBV18 and TRBJ2-5): NAGVMQNPRHLVRRRGQEARLRCSPMKGHSHVYWYRQLPEEGLKFMVYLQKENIIDESGMPKERFSAEFPKEGPSILRIQQVVRGDSAAYFCASSPRGSEETQYFGPGTRLLVL.

This clonotype was seen only a few times. This chain connects TRBV12-3 or TRBV12-4 to TRBJ1-1; TRBD1 might be the D (6 bases). V was cut by 7 bases and J by 2 bases, with 11 bases left in between. This CDR3 has 13 residues. CDR3: CASIQGFNTEAFF. CDR3 coding DNA: TGTGCCAGCATCCAGGGGTTTAACACTGAAGCTTTCTTT.

Comment on this clonotype: This sequence may be a read error, since a much larger clone differs from it by one base. The rearrangement links TRBV21-1 to TRBJ1-5. TRBV21-1 is an annotated pseudogene. The CDR3 extends over 20 amino acids. In nucleotides, the CDR3 is TGTGCCAGCAGCAAAGCGCTGGCGACAATATTGCTGCGTAGCAATCAGCCCCAGCATTTT. It yields the protein CASSKALATILLRSNQPQHF.

There are many counts of this clonotype. V gene TRBV6-6 combines with J gene TRBJ2-7; 9 bases agree with TRBD1. Germline V gene lookup returns CDR1 MNHNY and CDR2 SVGAGI (reference sequence). With 3 bases clipped from V and 7 bases from J, the junction kept 7 bases outside the gene matches. There are 14 residues in the CDR3. CDR3 protein: CASSYWDREGEQYF. The CDR3 DNA follows: TGTGCCAGCAGTTATTGGGACAGGGAAGGGGAGCAGTACTTC.

This clonotype was detected many times. The rearrangement uses TRBV20-1 and TRBJ2-1; TRBD1 or TRBD2 may be the D gene (6 bases each). V lost 0 bases and J lost 4, with 13 bases in between. This CDR3 contains 15 residues. Germline V gene lookup returns CDR1 DFQATT and CDR2 SNEGSKA (reference sequence). This chain's CDR3 is CSAREGAGRYNEQFF. The CDR3 DNA reads as TGCAGTGCTAGAGAGGGGGCGGGGCGGTACAATGAGCAGTTCTTC.

This clonotype appeared many times. The rearrangement joins TRBV6-6 to TRBJ2-5; D unclear. The CDR3 length is 14 residues. In germline, CDR1 is MNHNY, CDR2 SVGAGI (reference sequence). Trimming shortened V by 2 bases and J by 2 bases, and 9 bases separated the two germline ends. The CDR3, as DNA: TGTGCCAGCAGTTACCCGAGATTACAAGAGACCCAGTACTTC. The encoded protein is CASSYPRLQETQYF.

The table lists this clonotype with many counts. This chain connects TRBV6-6 to TRBJ2-2; TRBD1 aligns across 8 bases. The CDR3 has 14 residues. J lost 7 bases, V lost 5 bases, and 6 bases had no gene match. The germline gives CDR1 MNHNY, CDR2 SVGAGI (reference sequence). CDR3 sequence (DNA): TGTGCCAGCAGTGAAACAGGGGGGAACGGGGAGCTGTTTTTT. Its translation is CASSETGGNGELFF.

This clonotype occurred many times. The rearrangement joins TRBV20-1 to TRBJ1-4; D possibly corresponds to TRBD1 (5 bases). Per the germline V gene, CDR1 is DFQATT and CDR2 is SNEGSKA (reference sequence). The CDR3 is 15 residues long. V lost 2 bases, J lost 4 bases, and 14 bases lay in between. CDR3 region: CSARRQTFSNEKLFF. In nucleotides, the CDR3 is TGCAGTGCTAGACGACAGACTTTCAGTAATGAAAAACTGTTTTTT.

This clonotype was counted at least ten times. The V and J genes are TRBV30 and TRBJ1-2; 8 bases match TRBD1. This CDR3 is 13 amino acids long. V lost 8 bases to trimming and J lost 1 base; unmatched junction nucleotides: 6. The germline gives CDR1 GTSNPN, CDR2 SVGIG (reference sequence). The CDR3 nucleotides are TGTGCCGTTCGGACAGGGAATAACTATGGCTACACCTTC. Amino acid sequence: CAVRTGNNYGYTF. The whole variable domain, remainder taken from reference TRBV30 and TRBJ1-2, is SQTIHQWPATLVQPVGSPLSLECTVEGTSNPNLYWYRQAAGRGLQLLFYSVGIGQISSEVPQNLSASRPQDRQFILSSKKLLLSDSGFYLCAVRTGNNYGYTFGSGTRLTVV.

This clonotype was recorded at least ten times. The chain has TRBV5-1 and TRBJ2-2; 8 nucleotides line up with TRBD2. With 5 bases clipped from V and 6 bases from J, the junction kept 6 bases outside the gene matches. Germline CDR1 SGHRS, CDR2 YFSETQ. The CDR3 is 14 residues long. The CDR3 region is CASSPGGPSGELFF. As DNA, the CDR3 is TGCGCCAGCAGTCCGGGAGGGCCTTCCGGGGAGCTGTTTTTT.

This clonotype was counted at least ten times. The chain employs TRBV10-3 and TRBJ2-1; 11 bases agree with TRBD2. Germline values: CDR1 ENHRY, CDR2 SYGVKD. This CDR3 region has 16 residues. The J segment lost 7 bases and the V segment lost 6 bases, leaving 11 bases of the junction unmatched. In DNA form, the CDR3 reads TGTGCCATCAGCGAAGCCGGGACTAGCGGTTCAAATGAGCAGTTCTTC. It encodes CAISEAGTSGSNEQFF.

This clonotype came up many times. The chain uses TRBV7-7 and TRBJ2-5; 10 nucleotides agree with TRBD2. V lost 5 bases and J lost 5; bases outside the gene matches: 5. From germline, CDR1 is SSHAT and CDR2 FNYEAQ (reference sequence). CDR3 length equals 14 residues. Here the CDR3 reads CASSRLAGVETQYF. The CDR3 nucleotides are TGTGCCAGCAGCCGTCTAGCGGGAGTGGAGACCCAGTACTTC. Full variable domain (rest looked up from reference TRBV7-7 and TRBJ2-5): GAGVSQSPRYKVTKRGQDVTLRCDPISSHATLYWYQQALGQGPEFLTYFNYEAQPDKSGLPSDRFSAERPEGSISTLTIQRTEQRDSAMYRCASSRLAGVETQYFGPGTRLLVL.

This clonotype was detected many times. The rearrangement links TRBV27 to TRBJ2-1, with D maybe TRBD2 (5 bases). The CDR3 runs to 15 residues. Germline loops: CDR1 MNHEY, CDR2 SMNVEV (reference sequence). Between the trimmed V and J ends, which lost 5 bases and 10 bases, there was a span of 21 bases. CDR3 protein: CASSPEDFSLKEQFF. CDR3 bases: TGTGCCAGCAGTCCGGAGGACTTCTCACTGAAGGAGCAGTTCTTC.

This clonotype was recorded a few times. Here the CDR3 reads CASSQGVVRTGRRGYGYTF. In nucleotides, the CDR3 is TGTGCCAGCAGCCAAGGCGTAGTCCGGACCGGGAGGAGGGGCTATGGCTACACCTTC. The chain uses TRBV14 and TRBJ1-2; tentative D call: TRBD1 (5 bases). The CDR3 sequence is 19 residues long. Germline values: CDR1 SGHDN, CDR2 FVKESK. Trimming removed 1 base at V and 4 bases at J, with 25 bases between.

This clonotype has at least ten counts. This rearrangement joins TRBV20-1 to TRBJ2-7; no reliable D call. Per germline, CDR1 DFQATT and CDR2 SNEGSKA (reference sequence). The CDR3 covers 14 residues. V was pared by 0 bases and J by 3 bases, with 12 bases between. The CDR3 region has the DNA TGCAGTGCTAGAGATTTCGGTAAGAACTACGAGCAGTACTTC. This gives the protein CSARDFGKNYEQYF.

This clonotype was picked up a small number of times. The chain employs TRBV15 and TRBJ2-7; TRBD1 matches 11 bases. Germline trimming cut 1 base from V and 7 bases from J; bases unmatched to any gene: 6. Germline CDR1 LNHNV, CDR2 YYDKDF (reference sequence). This CDR3 is 15 amino acids long. The CDR3 reads CATSRAPDRGLEQYF. CDR3 DNA: TGTGCCACCAGCAGAGCCCCGGACAGGGGGCTTGAGCAGTACTTC.

This clonotype occurred many times. This chain joins TRBV20-1 and TRBJ2-7; D ambiguous. The CDR3 runs 10 residues. In germline, CDR1 is DFQATT, CDR2 SNEGSKA (reference sequence). For the CDR3, the DNA is TGCAGCCCTGACGGGTACGAGCAGTACTTC. As protein: CSPDGYEQYF.

There are many counts of this clonotype. The rearrangement links TRBV20-1 to TRBJ2-5; D ambiguous. The CDR3 totals 13 residues. V was pared by 3 bases and J by 2 bases, with 10 bases between. Germline values: CDR1 DFQATT, CDR2 SNEGSKA (reference sequence). Here the CDR3 reads CSARGMTQETQYF. The DNA of the CDR3 is TGCAGTGCTAGGGGTATGACTCAAGAGACCCAGTACTTC.

This clonotype was counted many times. This chain links TRBV28 with TRBJ2-1; D might be TRBD2 (7 bases). Germline V CDR1 and CDR2: MDHEN, SYDVKM. The ends were cut back, 2 bases at V and 4 bases at J, with 12 bases in the middle. This CDR3 spans 15 amino acids. Written as DNA, the CDR3 is TGTGCCAGCAGTTTAGGGGGGGGGGCTTACAATGAGCAGTTCTTC. Encoded protein: CASSLGGGAYNEQFF.